The 25 T cell receptor beta chains below all came from one sample that was sequenced in a study of control samples from healthy donors and cancer patients. Produced via immunoSEQ multiplex PCR; TCRdb's table is partial and in-frame only. The sample carries around 100,000 clones, 90% to 95% recorded once. What was sequenced was blood. The receptors originated from a woman aged 18 to 35 in good health.

This sequence joins TRBV6-5 and TRBJ1-1; D possibly corresponds to TRBD1 (5 bases). This CDR3 has 13 residues. Trimming shortened V by 0 bases and J by 5 bases, and 7 bases separated the two germline ends. Germline CDR1 MNHEY, CDR2 SVGAGI. This CDR3 reads CASSYSGGTEAFF. The CDR3, as DNA: TGTGCCAGCAGTTACTCGGGGGGGACTGAAGCTTTCTTT.

This clone was found many times. The gene calls are TRBV23-1 and TRBJ1-1; no firm D call. TRBV23-1 is placed among ORFs of uncertain function. There are 13 residues in the CDR3. The CDR3 sequence: CASQGDRNTEAFF. CDR3 bases: TGCGCTAGTCAAGGCGATCGGAACACTGAAGCTTTCTTT.

The V call is TRBV4-1, the J call TRBJ1-1; 7 nucleotides line up with TRBD1. CDR3 length: 17 residues. J lost 1 base, V lost 11 bases, and 19 bases had no gene match. The germline V gene has CDR1 MGHRA and CDR2 YSYEKL. CDR3 in amino acids: CASLEGAGGRTNTEAFF. CDR3 nucleotide sequence: TGCGCCTCCCTCGAGGGGGCGGGGGGCCGAACGAACACTGAAGCTTTCTTT.

V gene TRBV27 combines with J gene TRBJ1-2, with D unclear. The CDR3 is made up of 13 amino acids. V lost 2 bases and J lost 4, with 8 bases in between. CDR1 and CDR2 from the germline V gene are MNHEY and SMNVEV (reference sequence). The CDR3 DNA is TGTGCCAGCAGTTTACGGGGTGCCTATGGCTACACCTTC. It translates to CASSLRGAYGYTF.

The chain couples TRBV19 to TRBJ1-1; TRBD1 is a possible D gene (6 bases). Germline assignment: CDR1 LNHDA and CDR2 SQIVND (reference sequence). CDR3 length: 15 amino acids. Trimming removed 7 bases at V and 3 bases at J, with 18 bases between. CDR3 residues: CASIGGSLGDTEAFF. CDR3 nucleotide sequence: TGTGCCAGTATCGGGGGCTCTCTGGGGGACACTGAAGCTTTCTTT.

This clone has a single count. The J gene is TRBJ2-7, the V gene TRBV19; D perhaps matches TRBD1 (5 bases). V lost 8 bases to trimming and J lost 6 bases, with 11 bases between them. The CDR3 runs to 11 residues. Germline V gene lookup returns CDR1 LNHDA and CDR2 SQIVND (reference sequence). For the CDR3, the DNA is TGTGCCAGTGCTGACAGCACCGAGCAGTACTTC. Translating gives CASADSTEQYF.

The V and J genes are TRBV7-9 and TRBJ2-3, with 10 nucleotides matching TRBD1. Germline assignment: CDR1 SEHNR and CDR2 FQNEAQ (reference sequence). The CDR3 runs 18 residues. V lost 3 bases to trimming and J lost 0 bases; unmatched junction nucleotides: 9. CDR3 nucleotides: TGTGCCAGCAGCTTCCGGGACAGGGGTAGAACAAGCACAGATACGCAGTATTTT. Residues: CASSFRDRGRTSTDTQYF. Looking up the rest from reference TRBV7-9 and TRBJ2-3 gives the full variable domain: DTGVSQNPRHKITKRGQNVTFRCDPISEHNRLYWYRQTLGQGPEFLTYFQNEAQLEKSRLLSDRFSAERPKGSFSTLEIQRTEQGDSAMYLCASSFRDRGRTSTDTQYFGPGTRLTVL.

This clone has just one count. V usage is TRBV19 and J usage is TRBJ2-5; D remains ambiguous. V lost 1 base, J lost 1 base, and 10 bases lay in between. From germline, CDR1 is LNHDA and CDR2 SQIVND (reference sequence). The CDR3 has 15 amino acids. This chain's CDR3 is CASSIGVASQETQYF. CDR3 nucleotide sequence: TGTGCCAGTAGTATAGGGGTTGCTAGCCAAGAGACCCAGTACTTC. Looking up the rest from reference TRBV19 and TRBJ2-5 gives the full variable domain: DGGITQSPKYLFRKEGQNVTLSCEQNLNHDAMYWYRQDPGQGLRLIYYSQIVNDFQKGDIAEGYSVSREKKESFPLTVTSAQKNPTAFYLCASSIGVASQETQYFGPGTRLLVL.

The chain joins TRBV10-3 to TRBJ1-2, with a weak D call TRBD1 (5 bases). The CDR3 spans 13 residues. V was clipped by 4 bases and J by 4 bases, with 10 bases between them. The germline gives CDR1 ENHRY, CDR2 SYGVKD. The CDR3 region has the DNA TGTGCCATCAGTGCCGGACAAGGCTATGGCTACACCTTC. This sequence encodes CAISAGQGYGYTF.

The chain couples TRBV6-5 to TRBJ1-5; D is perhaps TRBD1 (5 bases). Looked up from germline, CDR1 is MNHEY and CDR2 is SVGAGI. The CDR3 length is 15 residues. The V end lost 0 bases, the J end lost 5 bases, and 11 bases lay between the germline ends. For the CDR3, the DNA is TGTGCCAGCAGTTACTCCGCAGGACAATATCAGCCCCAGCATTTT. Amino acids: CASSYSAGQYQPQHF.

The chain joins TRBV5-4 to TRBJ2-7, with D maybe TRBD2 (6 bases). This CDR3 region has 16 residues. The V gene's germline CDR1 is SGHNT and CDR2 YYREEE (reference sequence). Trimming cost V 4 bases and J 1 base, with 18 bases left between them. CDR3 in DNA: TGTGCCAGCAGCCTGGGCGGCGCGGGACGATCCTACGAGCAGTACTTC. Its protein is CASSLGGAGRSYEQYF. Supplemented by reference TRBV5-4 and TRBJ2-7, the full variable domain reads ETGVTQSPTHLIKTRGQQVTLRCSSQSGHNTVSWYQQALGQGPQFIFQYYREEENGRGNFPPRFSGLQFPNYSSELNVNALELDDSALYLCASSLGGAGRSYEQYFGPGTRLTVT.

This clone appeared a few times. The chain joins TRBV11-2 to TRBJ1-3; D gene uncertain. Per the germline V gene, CDR1 is SGHAT and CDR2 is FQNNGV. The CDR3 consists of 14 residues. The V end was cut by 3 bases, the J end by 0 bases, with 6 bases between. CDR3 sequence: CASSFGPSGNTIYF. DNA of the CDR3: TGTGCCAGCAGCTTTGGTCCCTCTGGAAACACCATATATTTT.

The gene calls are TRBV7-9 and TRBJ1-2; a weak D match, TRBD1 (6 bases). Germline CDR1 SEHNR, CDR2 FQNEAQ (reference sequence). V shed 5 bases and J shed 4 bases, with 14 bases lying between them. The CDR3 length is 14 residues. The CDR3 loop is CASSPNTGIYGYTF. The CDR3 DNA is TGTGCCAGCAGCCCAAATACAGGGATCTATGGCTACACCTTC.

The chain has TRBV7-2 and TRBJ2-3, with D possibly matching TRBD1 (5 bases). CDR3 length equals 17 residues. Trimming cost V 4 bases and J 3 bases, with 20 bases left between them. The germline gives CDR1 SGHTA, CDR2 FQGNSA. CDR3 DNA: TGTGCCAGCAGCTCTTCGGGTAGGGGCCGATGGACAGATACGCAGTATTTT. Amino acids: CASSSSGRGRWTDTQYF.

This clone was counted only a few times. The chain recombines TRBV19 with TRBJ1-6; 9 nucleotides line up with TRBD1. Per germline, CDR1 LNHDA and CDR2 SQIVND (reference sequence). The length of the CDR3 is 16 residues. With 6 bases clipped from V and 7 bases from J, the junction kept 10 bases outside the gene matches. This CDR3 reads CASSSGQGGMNSPLHF. CDR3 nucleotides: TGTGCCAGTAGCTCGGGACAGGGTGGGATGAATTCACCCCTCCACTTT. Based on the CDR3 plus reference TRBV19 and TRBJ1-6, the full variable domain is DGGITQSPKYLFRKEGQNVTLSCEQNLNHDAMYWYRQDPGQGLRLIYYSQIVNDFQKGDIAEGYSVSREKKESFPLTVTSAQKNPTAFYLCASSSGQGGMNSPLHFGNGTRLTVT.

This chain joins TRBV5-4 and TRBJ2-7; 7 bases are shared with TRBD1. Germline-derived CDR1 and CDR2 are SGHNT and YYREEE (reference sequence). Trimming removed 1 base from V and 6 bases from J; junction bases left unmatched: 10. The CDR3 is made up of 15 amino acids. The CDR3 bases are TGTGCCAGCAGCTTGACAGGGGTGTTAAGCGGCGAGCAGTACTTC. Translated, it gives CASSLTGVLSGEQYF. The variable domain in full, completed from reference TRBV5-4 and TRBJ2-7, reads ETGVTQSPTHLIKTRGQQVTLRCSSQSGHNTVSWYQQALGQGPQFIFQYYREEENGRGNFPPRFSGLQFPNYSSELNVNALELDDSALYLCASSLTGVLSGEQYFGPGTRLTVT.

This CDR3 is CASSVGQGTPPTAEAFF. The CDR3 coding sequence is TGTGCCAGCAGCGTAGGACAGGGGACTCCCCCGACGGCTGAAGCTTTCTTT. V usage is TRBV9 and J usage is TRBJ1-1; 8 bases are a match to TRBD1. Germline CDR1 and CDR2: SGDLS and YYNGEE. V lost 0 bases, J lost 6 bases, and 13 bases stayed unmatched. The CDR3 totals 17 residues.

CDR3 DNA: TGCGCCAGTTCTCCGGGACAGATATACGAGCAGTACTTC. This codes for CASSPGQIYEQYF. The chain links TRBV10-1 to TRBJ2-7; TRBD1 aligns across 7 bases. J gave up 4 bases and V 9 bases, and 9 bases lay outside the gene matches. CDR3 size: 13 residues. The germline V gene has CDR1 WNHNN and CDR2 SYGVQD (reference sequence).

This clone was detected once. The rearrangement joins TRBV5-1 to TRBJ1-4, with D hard to call. Trimming removed 5 bases from V and 6 bases from J, with 14 bases in between. The CDR3 extends over 14 amino acids. The germline CDR1 and CDR2 sequences are SGHRS and YFSETQ. CDR3 nucleotides: TGCGCCAGCAGAAGCTCTGCTGGAGATGAAAAACTGTTTTTT. Its translation: CASRSSAGDEKLFF. Full variable domain (outside the CDR3, taken from reference TRBV5-1 and TRBJ1-4): KAGVTQTPRYLIKTRGQQVTLSCSPISGHRSVSWYQQTPGQGLQFLFEYFSETQRNKGNFPGRFSGRQFSNSRSEMNVSTLELGDSALYLCASRSSAGDEKLFFGSGTQLSVL.

V is TRBV11-3 and J is TRBJ2-3; TRBD1 matches 8 bases. The germline V gene encodes CDR1 SGHNT and CDR2 YENEEA. This CDR3 has 15 amino acids. Unmatched junction bases numbered 1, after V lost 2 bases and J lost 0 bases. CDR3: CASSLNRGSTDTQYF. CDR3 bases: TGTGCCAGCAGCTTAAACAGGGGGAGCACAGATACGCAGTATTTT. Variable domain in full (rest from reference TRBV11-3 and TRBJ2-3): EAGVVQSPRYKIIEKKQPVAFWCNPISGHNTLYWYLQNLGQGPELLIRYENEEAVDDSQLPKDRFSAERLKGVDSTLKIQPAELGDSAVYLCASSLNRGSTDTQYFGPGTRLTVL.

This chain uses TRBV4-1 with TRBJ1-2; TRBD1 agrees at 7 bases. Germline V lookup: CDR1 MGHRA, CDR2 YSYEKL. This CDR3 has 15 amino acids. V shed 0 bases and J 5 bases; nucleotides not matched to a gene: 6. The CDR3 nucleotides read TGCGCCAGCAGCCAAGATGACAGGGTATGGTATGGCTACACCTTC. Protein product: CASSQDDRVWYGYTF.

J is TRBJ1-2 and V is TRBV6-1; a weak D match, TRBD1 (5 bases). Between the trimmed V and J ends, which lost 2 bases and 8 bases, there was a span of 12 bases. The V gene's germline CDR1 is MNHNS and CDR2 SASEGT. The CDR3 runs to 13 residues. The CDR3 sequence is CASSESGDGGYTF. CDR3 bases: TGTGCCAGCAGTGAATCCGGGGACGGGGGCTACACCTTC.

Here the CDR3 reads CASSVATGELFF. The CDR3 DNA reads TGTGCCAGCAGCGTAGCCACCGGGGAGCTGTTTTTT. The chain joins TRBV9 to TRBJ2-2; no clear D gene. The germline V gene has CDR1 SGDLS and CDR2 YYNGEE. The CDR3 runs 12 residues. V lost 0 bases and J 4 bases, leaving 1 base between the germline ends. The complete variable domain, with remaining parts taken from reference TRBV9 and TRBJ2-2, reads DSGVTQTPKHLITATGQRVTLRCSPRSGDLSVYWYQQSLDQGLQFLIQYYNGEERAKGNILERFSAQQFPDLHSELNLSSLELGDSALYFCASSVATGELFFGEGSRLTVL.

V and J are TRBV10-1 and TRBJ1-3; no firm D call. The germline V gene encodes CDR1 WNHNN and CDR2 SYGVQD (reference sequence). The CDR3 sequence is 16 residues long. Between the trimmed V and J ends, which lost 6 bases and 3 bases, there was a span of 18 bases. In nucleotides, the CDR3 is TGCGCCAGCAGCGCTTCGTTATTTACTGTTGGAAACACCATATATTTT. Translated: CASSASLFTVGNTIYF.

The chain links TRBV19 to TRBJ1-5, with TRBD1 as a possible D gene (6 bases). Trimming shortened V by 7 bases and J by 2 bases, and 27 bases separated the two germline ends. The CDR3 extends over 19 amino acids. Germline-derived CDR1 and CDR2 are LNHDA and SQIVND (reference sequence). DNA for the CDR3: TGTGCCAGTACCTCAAGGACCCAGGGGCCATTGGGTGGCAATCAGCCCCAGCATTTT. This gives the protein CASTSRTQGPLGGNQPQHF.